This record looks at one T cell receptor (beta chain) sequence and its context. Its antigen remains unknown. This sample is part of a study of T cell responses to AZD1222 COVID-19 vaccine. Only in-frame clones appear in the TCRdb table, and some are missing; sequencing was by immunoSEQ multiplex PCR. In the table there are around 220,000 clones, roughly 94% of which are singletons. The CDR3 loop spans 15 amino acids. Trimming stripped 3 bases from V and 7 bases from J, with 16 bases between. Germline V lookup: CDR1 MNHEY, CDR2 SMNVEV (reference sequence). Study results and caveats: Sampled repertoires all dated from after the peak T cell response. An increase in Spike-specific TCR breadth and depth was observed after two AZD1222 doses. Baseline seropositivity occurred in only a handful of AZD1222 recipients. Clonal diversity was possibly underestimated; the donors were predominantly white British and more often female.

The TCR sequence derives from an adult who received the MenACWY meningococcal vaccine as a control. The V and J genes are TRBV27 and TRBJ2-1; possible D gene TRBD2, 7 bases. The specimen comprised peripheral blood, sampled 28 days after the second dose of the MenACWY control vaccine. CDR3 sequence reads: CASSFGGASSNEQFF. CDR3 DNA sequence: TGTGCCAGCAGTTTTGGGGGGGCGTCATCAAATGAGCAGTTCTTC.